This TCR beta chain was identified during a study of OX40 agonist ivuxolimab in advanced cancers. CDR3 length: 16 amino acids. Trimming took 0 bases from V and 0 from J, leaving 12 bases between them. Germline V lookup: CDR1 SGHAT, CDR2 FQNNGV. The protocol was immunoSEQ multiplex PCR, while the TCRdb copy is restricted to in-frame clones and leaves out a portion. The sample shows more than 50,000 clones, around four fifths of them seen only once. The receptor was derived from an adult with an advanced solid tumor such as melanoma, head and neck, liver or kidney cancer. This rearrangement joins TRBV11-2 to TRBJ2-7; perhaps TRBD2 as D (6 bases). Sample: CD4+ or CD8+ T cells sorted from blood, taken in a trial of the OX40 agonist ivuxolimab. The CDR3 sequence is CASSLDSAGLSYEQYF. The CDR3, as DNA: TGTGCCAGCAGCTTAGACTCGGCGGGGCTCTCCTACGAGCAGTACTTC.